This TCR beta chain emerged from a study of T cells after yellow fever vaccination. This clonotype was seen a handful of times. With 3 bases removed from V and 4 bases from J, the gap between germline ends came to 16 bases. Germline values: CDR1 SGHNT, CDR2 YYREEE (reference sequence). The CDR3 totals 15 residues. A process of 5'RACE template switching, which added a universal primer site and UMIs, was used to make TCR cDNA. TCRdb reprocessed the 5' RACE reads with MiXCR, giving one entry per CDR3 protein. The data hold roughly 62,000 distinct CDR3 sequences, with 7.1% observed a single time. The clonotype comes from a man between 18 and 35 years old who received the YFV17D yellow fever vaccine. The sequencing used CD8+ T cells sorted from PBMCs, collected on the day of the first yellow fever vaccination. The J gene is TRBJ1-2, the V gene TRBV5-4, with unresolved D. CDR3: CASSSGPAQSYGYTF. For the CDR3, the DNA is TGTGCCAGCAGCTCCGGCCCAGCACAATCCTATGGCTACACCTTC.